These T cell receptor beta chains were read from a single sample in a study of cytomegalovirus exposure and HLA in healthy donors. Profiling relied on immunoSEQ multiplex PCR, and the TCRdb table lists in-frame clones only, not all of them. This table has 95,000 to 110,000 clones, over 75% appearing once. The sample was PBMCs. The receptors derive from a man aged 25 to 45 in good health and CMV-seronegative. The CDR3 runs from the conserved cysteine through the conserved F or W. A D gene is named only where the DNA matches it firmly. Only some rows state a clone size, as once, few, many or a class for expanded clones.

CDR3nt: TGCGCCAGCAGCCAAATTACTCCTCTAGGAATCACTGAAGCTTTCTTT
CDR3aa: CASSQITPLGITEAFF
v_gene: TRBV4-1
j_gene: TRBJ1-1
len: 16
d_gene: -
abundance: -

CDR3nt: TGTGCCAGCAGACCCGACAGCAGAACTTCACCCCTCCACTTT
CDR3aa: CASRPDSRTSPLHF
v_gene: TRBV6-5
j_gene: TRBJ1-6
len: 14
d_gene: -
abundance: -

CDR3nt: TGTGCCAGCAGCTTAATCTGGACTAGCGGGAACCCAGATACGCAGTATTTT
CDR3aa: CASSLIWTSGNPDTQYF
v_gene: TRBV7-8
j_gene: TRBJ2-3
len: 17
d_gene: TRBD2
abundance: -

CDR3nt: TGCAGCGTTGTTTGGGGAAGACAGGCAACTATGGGGACTGAAGCTTTCTTT
CDR3aa: CSVVWGRQATMGTEAFF
v_gene: TRBV29-1
j_gene: TRBJ1-1
len: 17
d_gene: -
abundance: few

CDR3nt: TGTGCCAGCAGTCAGGGTGCGGGGTTTGGGGAAAAACTGTTTTTT
CDR3aa: CASSQGAGFGEKLFF
v_gene: TRBV2
j_gene: TRBJ1-4
len: 15
d_gene: -
abundance: -

CDR3nt: TGTGCCAGCAGGCCCCGGGGTGAAACTAATGAAAAACTGTTTTTT
CDR3aa: CASRPRGETNEKLFF
v_gene: TRBV6-5
j_gene: TRBJ1-4
len: 15
d_gene: -
abundance: -

CDR3nt: TGTGCCAGCAGCTTCGGACTAGTTCAAGAGACCCAGTACTTC
CDR3aa: CASSFGLVQETQYF
v_gene: TRBV25-1
j_gene: TRBJ2-5
len: 14
d_gene: TRBD2
abundance: -

CDR3nt: TGCAGCGTTCACAAGGGAGCTAACTATGGCTACACCTTC
CDR3aa: CSVHKGANYGYTF
v_gene: TRBV29-1
j_gene: TRBJ1-2
len: 13
d_gene: -
abundance: -

CDR3nt: TGTGCCAGCAGCTTAAGCGGGGTAACCTACGAGCAGTACTTC
CDR3aa: CASSLSGVTYEQYF
v_gene: TRBV9
j_gene: TRBJ2-7
len: 14
d_gene: TRBD2
abundance: -

CDR3nt: TGTGCCTGGAATCGAGAGAGTCGTTCACCCCTCCACTTT
CDR3aa: CAWNRESRSPLHF
v_gene: TRBV30
j_gene: TRBJ1-6
len: 13
d_gene: -
abundance: -

CDR3nt: TGTGCCAGTCGACTAGCGCCGACCGGGGAGCTGTTTTTT
CDR3aa: CASRLAPTGELFF
v_gene: TRBV2
j_gene: TRBJ2-2
len: 13
d_gene: TRBD2
abundance: once

CDR3nt: TGTGCCAGTAGTATTGGCCGAGAGACCCAGTACTTC
CDR3aa: CASSIGRETQYF
v_gene: TRBV19
j_gene: TRBJ2-5
len: 12
d_gene: -
abundance: -

CDR3nt: TGTGCCAGCAGTGAATCCCGCCTAGCGGGAGTTGAGACCCAGTACTTC
CDR3aa: CASSESRLAGVETQYF
v_gene: TRBV6-1
j_gene: TRBJ2-5
len: 16
d_gene: TRBD2
abundance: -

CDR3nt: TGCGCCAGCAGCCAAGAGATGGGGGGTCCTTCCTATGGCTACACCTTC
CDR3aa: CASSQEMGGPSYGYTF
v_gene: TRBV4-1
j_gene: TRBJ1-2
len: 16
d_gene: -
abundance: few

CDR3nt: TGTGCCAGTAGCGTATCAGAGGTTCCGCAGCATTTT
CDR3aa: CASSVSEVPQHF
v_gene: TRBV19
j_gene: TRBJ1-5
len: 12
d_gene: -
abundance: -

CDR3nt: TGTGCCAGCAGTGTAACTAGTGGACAGTTCTCCTACGAGCAGTACTTC
CDR3aa: CASSVTSGQFSYEQYF
v_gene: TRBV2
j_gene: TRBJ2-7
len: 16
d_gene: -
abundance: -

CDR3nt: TGCGCCAGCAGCCCCCTCCCGGTAGGGGCCCCAGGAGATACGCAGTATTTT
CDR3aa: CASSPLPVGAPGDTQYF
v_gene: TRBV4-1
j_gene: TRBJ2-3
len: 17
d_gene: -
abundance: few

CDR3nt: TGTGCCAGCAGCTCTAAAGAAGGGGTTACTTCCCGGGAGCTGTTTTTT
CDR3aa: CASSSKEGVTSRELFF
v_gene: TRBV5-6
j_gene: TRBJ2-2
len: 16
d_gene: -
abundance: -

CDR3nt: TGTGCCAGCAGCGACGCCCAGCGGGGGGTCACCGGGGAGCTGTTTTTT
CDR3aa: CASSDAQRGVTGELFF
v_gene: TRBV2
j_gene: TRBJ2-2
len: 16
d_gene: TRBD2
abundance: -

CDR3nt: TGTGCCAGCAGGGGGAGTGATAGCGGGAGGGAGACCCAGTACTTC
CDR3aa: CASRGSDSGRETQYF
v_gene: TRBV28
j_gene: TRBJ2-5
len: 15
d_gene: TRBD2
abundance: -

CDR3nt: TGCGCCAGCAGTAGGACAGGCTCCTACGAGCAGTACTTC
CDR3aa: CASSRTGSYEQYF
v_gene: TRBV10-1
j_gene: TRBJ2-7
len: 13
d_gene: TRBD1
abundance: -

CDR3nt: TGTGCCAGCAGCCCACTAGCGGGAGGGTACGAGCAGTACTTC
CDR3aa: CASSPLAGGYEQYF
v_gene: TRBV7-3
j_gene: TRBJ2-7
len: 14
d_gene: TRBD2
abundance: -

CDR3nt: TGTGCCAGCAGTGAAGCTGGGGGGGCTGAAAAACTGTTTTTT
CDR3aa: CASSEAGGAEKLFF
v_gene: TRBV6-1
j_gene: TRBJ1-4
len: 14
d_gene: -
abundance: few

CDR3nt: TGTGCCAGTAGGGTGGGGCTGAACACTGAAGCTTTCTTT
CDR3aa: CASRVGLNTEAFF
v_gene: TRBV2
j_gene: TRBJ1-1
len: 13
d_gene: -
abundance: -

CDR3nt: TGTGCCAGCAGTCCTACCGGGACAGGGAATCAGCCCCAGCATTTT
CDR3aa: CASSPTGTGNQPQHF
v_gene: TRBV6-5
j_gene: TRBJ1-5
len: 15
d_gene: TRBD1
abundance: -

CDR3nt: TGTGCCAGCAGCGGCGGACTAGCGGGAGGACCAGCCGACTTTCGGGATGAGCAGTTCTTC
CDR3aa: CASSGGLAGGPADFRDEQFF
v_gene: TRBV9
j_gene: TRBJ2-1
len: 20
d_gene: TRBD2
abundance: -

CDR3nt: TGCCTATTACTCATCGCCGGGGAGCAGTACTTC
CDR3aa: CLLLIAGEQYF
v_gene: TRBV6-6
j_gene: TRBJ2-7
len: 11
d_gene: -
abundance: medium-sized

CDR3nt: TGCAGCGTTGTAAGGAGGGGAACTGAAGCTTTCTTT
CDR3aa: CSVVRRGTEAFF
v_gene: TRBV29-1
j_gene: TRBJ1-1
len: 12
d_gene: -
abundance: -

CDR3nt: TGTGCCAGCAGTGAGCTTCCCGGAGGAGGATCACCCCTCCACTTT
CDR3aa: CASSELPGGGSPLHF
v_gene: TRBV25-1
j_gene: TRBJ1-6
len: 15
d_gene: -
abundance: once

CDR3nt: TGTGCCAGCAGCTTAGTGGCGGGAGAGGGGGAGACCCAGTACTTC
CDR3aa: CASSLVAGEGETQYF
v_gene: TRBV7-3
j_gene: TRBJ2-5
len: 15
d_gene: TRBD2
abundance: -

CDR3nt: TGTGCCAGCAGCCTTGGGGTTAGCGATGAGCAGTTCTTC
CDR3aa: CASSLGVSDEQFF
v_gene: TRBV5-6
j_gene: TRBJ2-1
len: 13
d_gene: -
abundance: -

CDR3nt: TGTGCCACCAGCGCGTGGGCTAGCGGTGGGGAGACCCAGTACTTC
CDR3aa: CATSAWASGGETQYF
v_gene: TRBV15
j_gene: TRBJ2-5
len: 15
d_gene: TRBD2
abundance: -

CDR3nt: TGTGCCAGCAGCCTCCGAGGGCGCGTGGACGACCGAGATTTT
CDR3aa: CASSLRGRVDDRDF
v_gene: TRBV7-6
j_gene: TRBJ2-3
len: 14
d_gene: -
abundance: -

CDR3nt: TGTGCCACCCTAACGGCAGGTTACAATGAGCAGTTCTTC
CDR3aa: CATLTAGYNEQFF
v_gene: TRBV15
j_gene: TRBJ2-1
len: 13
d_gene: -
abundance: -

CDR3nt: TGCGCCAGCAGCTTGGGGTTTGCGGACACCACAGATACGCAGTATTTT
CDR3aa: CASSLGFADTTDTQYF
v_gene: TRBV5-1
j_gene: TRBJ2-3
len: 16
d_gene: -
abundance: -

CDR3nt: TGCGCCAGCAGCTTGGGGGCAGGCGGGGCGGCTAATGAAAAACTGTTTTTT
CDR3aa: CASSLGAGGAANEKLFF
v_gene: TRBV5-1
j_gene: TRBJ1-4
len: 17
d_gene: -
abundance: -

CDR3nt: TGTGCCAGCAGCTCAATCTCGGGACACCCCCAGACCCAGTACTTC
CDR3aa: CASSSISGHPQTQYF
v_gene: TRBV11-2
j_gene: TRBJ2-5
len: 15
d_gene: -
abundance: -

CDR3nt: TGTGCCAGCAGTTTACCACAGGGGACCCAGAGTTCCTACGAGCAGTACTTC
CDR3aa: CASSLPQGTQSSYEQYF
v_gene: TRBV28
j_gene: TRBJ2-7
len: 17
d_gene: TRBD1
abundance: -

CDR3nt: TGTGCCAGCAGCGTAGAAGGGGCCACCGGGGAGCTGTTTTTT
CDR3aa: CASSVEGATGELFF
v_gene: TRBV9
j_gene: TRBJ2-2
len: 14
d_gene: -
abundance: -

CDR3nt: TGTGCCAGCAGCTTAGGCTCGGGGGGCGAGCAGTACTTC
CDR3aa: CASSLGSGGEQYF
v_gene: TRBV13
j_gene: TRBJ2-7
len: 13
d_gene: TRBD2
abundance: -

CDR3nt: TGTGCCAGCAGACGGGGATACCAAGAGACCCAGTACTTC
CDR3aa: CASRRGYQETQYF
v_gene: TRBV28
j_gene: TRBJ2-5
len: 13
d_gene: -
abundance: -

CDR3nt: TGTGCCAGCAGCTTGGGACAGGATGGCTACACCTTC
CDR3aa: CASSLGQDGYTF
v_gene: TRBV5-5
j_gene: TRBJ1-2
len: 12
d_gene: -
abundance: -

CDR3nt: TGTGCCAGCAGCCCGGGGGGTGGAGGGGGGCCCTACGAGCAGTACTTC
CDR3aa: CASSPGGGGGPYEQYF
v_gene: TRBV7-9
j_gene: TRBJ2-7
len: 16
d_gene: -
abundance: -

CDR3nt: TGTGCCAGCAGCCAAGACTTCGCGGGCCGCTCCTACAATGAGCAGTTCTTC
CDR3aa: CASSQDFAGRSYNEQFF
v_gene: TRBV4-2
j_gene: TRBJ2-1
len: 17
d_gene: -
abundance: -

CDR3nt: TGTGCCAGCAAAGGGGGCGCCCCCGGCGAGCAGTACTTC
CDR3aa: CASKGGAPGEQYF
v_gene: TRBV6-5
j_gene: TRBJ2-7
len: 13
d_gene: TRBD1
abundance: -

CDR3nt: TGTGCCAGCAGTTTATCGATCAGGGGGAGCTACGAGCAGTACTTC
CDR3aa: CASSLSIRGSYEQYF
v_gene: TRBV27
j_gene: TRBJ2-7
len: 15
d_gene: TRBD1
abundance: -